This TCR beta chain was captured by sequencing in a study of blood T cell repertoires in COVID-19. Study-level information: The United States, Italy and Spain supplied acute and convalescent COVID-19 samples. From T cells, B-cell-depleted T cells, or PBMCs came the material, which was cDNA or gDNA.

Per the original data handling: Amplified reference gene primers provided the basis for estimating nucleated cell counts. The protocol was immunoSEQ multiplex PCR, while the TCRdb copy is restricted to in-frame clones and leaves out a portion. Clone size and V and J calls were adopted from that table, with D and trimming inferred from the DNA. Seen here are about 520,000 clones, 70% to 90% observed once, and the top ten hold approximately 3.4%. CDR3 size: 15 residues. The V and J ends lost 0 bases and 7 bases, in that order; junction bases with no gene match: 6. Germline loops: CDR1 SGHTA, CDR2 FQGNSA.

This rearrangement joins TRBV7-2 to TRBJ1-2; 9 bases line up with TRBD1. The clonotype originates from a human donor in a cohort sampled during active COVID-19. The sample was peripheral blood. CDR3 sequence: CASSLAGTGLGGYTF. The CDR3 nucleotides read TGTGCCAGCAGCTTAGCTGGGACAGGGTTGGGTGGCTACACCTTC.